Below, 3 T cell receptor beta chains from the same sample are listed, as sequenced in a study of T cell responses to AZD1222 COVID-19 vaccine. Sequencing was performed with immunoSEQ multiplex PCR; in TCRdb, only in-frame clones are kept and a portion is missing. This table holds approximately 120,000 clones, approximately 89% found once. Sequenced material: peripheral blood, taken 28 days after the second AZD1222 dose. The receptors were sampled from an adult who received the AZD1222 COVID-19 vaccine.

This sequence joins TRBV7-8 and TRBJ1-4; D is ambiguous. The V gene lost 3 bases and the J gene lost 7 bases, with 12 bases spanning the gap. Germline CDR1 SGHVS, CDR2 FQNEAQ. CDR3 length equals 14 residues. The CDR3 spells CASSFGMRREKLFF. The CDR3, as DNA: TGTGCCAGCAGCTTTGGGATGAGGCGTGAAAAACTGTTTTTT. Looking up the rest from reference TRBV7-8 and TRBJ1-4 gives the full variable domain: GAGVSQSPRYKVAKRGQDVALRCDPISGHVSLFWYQQALGQGPEFLTYFQNEAQLDKSGLPSDRFFAERPEGSVSTLKIQRTQQEDSAVYLCASSFGMRREKLFFGSGTQLSVL.

The chain has TRBV7-2 and TRBJ1-3; no firm D call. CDR1 is SGHTA, CDR2 FQGNSA, per germline. Trimming shortened V by 6 bases and J by 1 base, and 13 bases separated the two germline ends. The CDR3 runs to 15 residues. The CDR3 DNA reads as TGTGCCAGCAGTCCCCAGATAGGGTCTGGAAACACCATATATTTT. This sequence encodes CASSPQIGSGNTIYF.

The J gene is TRBJ1-1, the V gene TRBV18, with D hard to call. Trimming removed 2 bases from V and 4 bases from J, with 8 bases in between. Germline loops: CDR1 KGHSH, CDR2 LQKENI. This CDR3 has 13 residues. The CDR3 DNA reads TGTGCCAGCTCACCAGGGTTGGGCACTGAAGCTTTCTTT. It codes for CASSPGLGTEAFF.